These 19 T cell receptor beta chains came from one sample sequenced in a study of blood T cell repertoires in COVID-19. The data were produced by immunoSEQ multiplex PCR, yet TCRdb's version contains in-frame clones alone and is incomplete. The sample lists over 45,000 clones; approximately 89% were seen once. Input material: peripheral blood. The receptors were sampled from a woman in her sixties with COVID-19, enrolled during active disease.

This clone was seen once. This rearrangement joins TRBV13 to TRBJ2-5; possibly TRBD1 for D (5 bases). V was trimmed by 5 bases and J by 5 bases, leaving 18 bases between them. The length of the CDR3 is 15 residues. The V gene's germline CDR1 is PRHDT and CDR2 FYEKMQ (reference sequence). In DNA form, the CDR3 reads TGTGCCAGCAGCCCCGTGGGGCCAAGGTGGGAGACCCAGTACTTC. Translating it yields CASSPVGPRWETQYF.

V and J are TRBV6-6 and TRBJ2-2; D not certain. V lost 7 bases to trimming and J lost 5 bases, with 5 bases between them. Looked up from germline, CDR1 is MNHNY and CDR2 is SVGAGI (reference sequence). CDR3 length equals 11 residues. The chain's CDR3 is CASTLTGELFF. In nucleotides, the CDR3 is TGTGCCAGCACCCTTACCGGGGAGCTGTTTTTT.

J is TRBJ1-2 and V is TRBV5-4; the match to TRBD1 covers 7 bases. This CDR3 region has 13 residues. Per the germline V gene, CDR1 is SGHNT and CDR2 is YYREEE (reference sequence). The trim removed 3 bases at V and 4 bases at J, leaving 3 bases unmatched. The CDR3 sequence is CASSWGTAYGYTF. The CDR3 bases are TGTGCCAGCAGCTGGGGGACAGCCTATGGCTACACCTTC.

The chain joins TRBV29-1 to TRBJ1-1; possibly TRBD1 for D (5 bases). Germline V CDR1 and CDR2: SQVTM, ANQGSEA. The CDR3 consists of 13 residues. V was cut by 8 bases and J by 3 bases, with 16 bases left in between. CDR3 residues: CSSDGGSYTEAFF. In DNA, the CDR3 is TGCAGCTCTGACGGGGGGTCGTACACTGAAGCTTTCTTT.

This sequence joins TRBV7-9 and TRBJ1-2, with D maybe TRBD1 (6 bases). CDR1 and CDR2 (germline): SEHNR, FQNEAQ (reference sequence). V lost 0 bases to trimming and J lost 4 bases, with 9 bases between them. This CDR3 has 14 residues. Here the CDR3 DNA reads TGTGCCAGCAGCTTAGCGGGGGCAGGCTATGGCTACACCTTC. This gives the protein CASSLAGAGYGYTF.

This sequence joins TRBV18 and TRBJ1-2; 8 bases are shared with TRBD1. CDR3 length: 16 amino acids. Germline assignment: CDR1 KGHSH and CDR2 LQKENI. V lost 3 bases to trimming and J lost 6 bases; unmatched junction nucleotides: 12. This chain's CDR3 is CASSPTGDPQENGYTF. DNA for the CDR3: TGTGCCAGCTCACCGACAGGGGACCCCCAGGAAAATGGCTACACCTTC.

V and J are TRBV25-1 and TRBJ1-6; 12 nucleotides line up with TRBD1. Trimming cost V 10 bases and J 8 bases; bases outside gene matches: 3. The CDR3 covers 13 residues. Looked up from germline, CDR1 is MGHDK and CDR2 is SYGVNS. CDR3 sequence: CATGTGGDSPLHF. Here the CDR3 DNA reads TGTGCCACCGGGACAGGGGGCGATTCACCCCTCCACTTT. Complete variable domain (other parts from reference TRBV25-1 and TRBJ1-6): EADIYQTPRYLVIGTGKKITLECSQTMGHDKMYWYQQDPGMELHLIHYSYGVNSTEKGDLSSESTVSRIRTEHFPLTLESARPSHTSQYLCATGTGGDSPLHFGNGTRLTVT.

CDR3 loop: CASSLTRSGGDQETQYF. CDR3 in DNA: TGTGCCAGCAGCTTGACCCGGAGTGGGGGGGACCAAGAGACCCAGTACTTC. This chain links TRBV7-6 with TRBJ2-5; 7 nucleotides agree with TRBD2. V lost 3 bases, J lost 0 bases, and 10 bases stayed unmatched. Germline V gives CDR1 SGHVS, CDR2 FNYEAQ. CDR3 length: 17 amino acids.

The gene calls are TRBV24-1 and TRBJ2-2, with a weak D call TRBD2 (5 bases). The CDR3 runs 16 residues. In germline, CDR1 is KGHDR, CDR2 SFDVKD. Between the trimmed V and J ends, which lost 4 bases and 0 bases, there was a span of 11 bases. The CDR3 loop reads CATSEWGDANTGELFF. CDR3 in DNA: TGTGCCACCAGTGAATGGGGAGACGCGAACACCGGGGAGCTGTTTTTT.

The CDR3 here is CASSYNRQPQHF. In nucleotides, the CDR3 is TGTGCCAGCAGTTACAACCGGCAGCCCCAGCATTTT. The rearrangement joins TRBV6-2 or TRBV6-3 to TRBJ1-5, with unresolved D. CDR1 is MNHEY, CDR2 SVGEGT, per germline. V lost 2 bases to trimming and J lost 7 bases, with 6 bases between them. The CDR3 consists of 12 residues.

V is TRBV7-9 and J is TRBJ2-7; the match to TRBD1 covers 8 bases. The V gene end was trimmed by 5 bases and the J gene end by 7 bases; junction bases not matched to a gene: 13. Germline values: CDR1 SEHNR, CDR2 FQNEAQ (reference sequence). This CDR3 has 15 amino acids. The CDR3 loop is CASSVRDRTLREQYF. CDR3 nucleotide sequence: TGTGCCAGCAGCGTCCGGGACAGGACCCTTCGGGAGCAGTACTTC.

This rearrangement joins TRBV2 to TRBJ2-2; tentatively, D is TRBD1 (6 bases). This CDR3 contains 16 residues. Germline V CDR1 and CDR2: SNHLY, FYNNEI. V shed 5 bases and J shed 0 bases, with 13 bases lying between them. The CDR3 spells CASSTGTPTNTGELFF. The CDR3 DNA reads TGTGCCAGCAGTACTGGGACACCTACGAACACCGGGGAGCTGTTTTTT.

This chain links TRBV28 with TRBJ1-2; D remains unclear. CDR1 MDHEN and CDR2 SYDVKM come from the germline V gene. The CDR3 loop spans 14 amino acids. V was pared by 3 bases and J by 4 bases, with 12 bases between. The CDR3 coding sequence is TGTGCCAGCAGTTTTCGGCAGGCCTCCTATGGCTACACCTTC. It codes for CASSFRQASYGYTF.

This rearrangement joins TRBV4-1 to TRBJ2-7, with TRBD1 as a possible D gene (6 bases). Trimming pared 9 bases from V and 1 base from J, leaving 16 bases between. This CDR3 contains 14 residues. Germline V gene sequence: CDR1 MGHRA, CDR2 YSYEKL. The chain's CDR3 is CARLTDSESYEQYF. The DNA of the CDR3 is TGCGCCAGGCTAACGGACAGCGAATCCTACGAGCAGTACTTC.

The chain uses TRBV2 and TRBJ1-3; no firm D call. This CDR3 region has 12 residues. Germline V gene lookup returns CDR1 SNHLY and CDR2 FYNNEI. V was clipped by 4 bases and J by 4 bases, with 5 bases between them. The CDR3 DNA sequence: TGTGCCAGCAGTGGGCCCGGAAACACCATATATTTT. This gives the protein CASSGPGNTIYF.

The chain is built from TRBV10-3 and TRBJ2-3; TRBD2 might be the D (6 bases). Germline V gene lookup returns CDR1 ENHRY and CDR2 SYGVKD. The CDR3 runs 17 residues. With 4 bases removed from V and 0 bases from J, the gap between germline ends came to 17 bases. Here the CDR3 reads CAISGGGMGSSTDTQYF. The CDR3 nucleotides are TGTGCCATCAGTGGCGGAGGGATGGGTTCTAGCACAGATACGCAGTATTTT.

The CDR3 here is CASSLSVSQTGPSYEQYF. DNA of the CDR3: TGTGCCAGCAGTTTATCCGTATCTCAAACAGGACCCTCCTACGAGCAGTACTTC. This rearrangement joins TRBV27 to TRBJ2-7, with a weak D call TRBD1 (5 bases). The CDR3 is 18 amino acids. Deletions cut 0 bases from V and 0 bases from J, with 18 bases between. CDR1 and CDR2 from the germline V gene are MNHEY and SMNVEV (reference sequence).

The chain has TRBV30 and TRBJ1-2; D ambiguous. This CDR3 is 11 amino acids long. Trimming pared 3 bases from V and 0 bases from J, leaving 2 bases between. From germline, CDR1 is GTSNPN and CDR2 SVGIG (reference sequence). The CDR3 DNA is TGTGCCTGGAGCTCTAACTATGGCTACACCTTC. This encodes CAWSSNYGYTF.

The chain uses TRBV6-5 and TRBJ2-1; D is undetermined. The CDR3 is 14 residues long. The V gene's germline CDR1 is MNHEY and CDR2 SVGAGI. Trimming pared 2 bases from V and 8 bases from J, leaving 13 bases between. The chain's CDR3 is CASSYRLEYYEQFF. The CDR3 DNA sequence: TGTGCCAGCAGTTACAGGTTGGAGTACTATGAGCAGTTCTTC.